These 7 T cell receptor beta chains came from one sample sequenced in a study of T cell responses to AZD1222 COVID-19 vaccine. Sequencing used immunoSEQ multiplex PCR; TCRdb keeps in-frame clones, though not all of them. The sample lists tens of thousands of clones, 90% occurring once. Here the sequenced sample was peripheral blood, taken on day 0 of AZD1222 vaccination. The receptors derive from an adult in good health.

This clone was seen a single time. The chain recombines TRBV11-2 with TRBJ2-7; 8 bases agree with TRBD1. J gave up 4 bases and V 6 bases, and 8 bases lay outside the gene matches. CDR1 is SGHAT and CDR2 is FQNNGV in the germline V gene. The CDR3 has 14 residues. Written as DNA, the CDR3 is TGTGCCAGCAGGTTCGGACAGGGCTTTTACGAGCAGTACTTC. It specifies CASRFGQGFYEQYF.

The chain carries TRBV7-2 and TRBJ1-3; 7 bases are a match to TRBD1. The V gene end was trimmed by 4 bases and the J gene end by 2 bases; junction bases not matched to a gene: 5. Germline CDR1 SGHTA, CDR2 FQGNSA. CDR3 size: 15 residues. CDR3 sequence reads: CASSSQGIAGNTIYF. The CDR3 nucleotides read TGTGCCAGCAGCTCACAGGGGATAGCTGGAAACACCATATATTTT.

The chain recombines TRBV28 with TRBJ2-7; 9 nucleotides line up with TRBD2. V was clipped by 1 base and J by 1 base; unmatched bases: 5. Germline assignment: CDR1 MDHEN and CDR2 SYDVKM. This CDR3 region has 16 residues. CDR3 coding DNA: TGTGCCAGCAGTTTATTTGCTAGCGGGGATTCCTACGAGCAGTACTTC. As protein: CASSLFASGDSYEQYF. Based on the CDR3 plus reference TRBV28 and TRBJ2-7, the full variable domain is DVKVTQSSRYLVKRTGEKVFLECVQDMDHENMFWYRQDPGLGLRLIYFSYDVKMKEKGDIPEGYSVSREKKERFSLILESASTNQTSMYLCASSLFASGDSYEQYFGPGTRLTVT.

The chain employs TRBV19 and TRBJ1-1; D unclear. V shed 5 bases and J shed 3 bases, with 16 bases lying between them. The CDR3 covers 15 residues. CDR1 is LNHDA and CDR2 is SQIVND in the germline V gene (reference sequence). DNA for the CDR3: TGTGCCAGTAGTGACCAGGAGGTCGTGGACACTGAAGCTTTCTTT. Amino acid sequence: CASSDQEVVDTEAFF. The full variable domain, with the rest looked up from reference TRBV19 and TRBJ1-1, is DGGITQSPKYLFRKEGQNVTLSCEQNLNHDAMYWYRQDPGQGLRLIYYSQIVNDFQKGDIAEGYSVSREKKESFPLTVTSAQKNPTAFYLCASSDQEVVDTEAFFGQGTRLTVV.

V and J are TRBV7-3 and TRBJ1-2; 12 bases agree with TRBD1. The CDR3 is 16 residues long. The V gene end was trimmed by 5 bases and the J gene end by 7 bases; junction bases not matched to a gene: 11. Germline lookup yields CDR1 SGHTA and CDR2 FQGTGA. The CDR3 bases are TGTGCCAGCAGCACGGGACAGGGGGCAGGCTATACTGGCTACACCTTC. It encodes CASSTGQGAGYTGYTF.

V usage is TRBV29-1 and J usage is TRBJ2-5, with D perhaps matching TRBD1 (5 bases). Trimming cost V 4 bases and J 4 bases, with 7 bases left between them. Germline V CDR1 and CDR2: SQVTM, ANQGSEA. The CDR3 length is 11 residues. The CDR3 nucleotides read TGCAGCGTTGCTGGGGCAGAGACCCAGTACTTC. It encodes CSVAGAETQYF. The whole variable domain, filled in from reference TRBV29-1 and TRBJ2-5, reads SAVISQKPSRDICQRGTSLTIQCQVDSQVTMMFWYRQQPGQSLTLIATANQGSEATYESGFVIDKFPISRPNLTFSTLTVSNMSPEDSSIYLCSVAGAETQYFGPGTRLLVL.

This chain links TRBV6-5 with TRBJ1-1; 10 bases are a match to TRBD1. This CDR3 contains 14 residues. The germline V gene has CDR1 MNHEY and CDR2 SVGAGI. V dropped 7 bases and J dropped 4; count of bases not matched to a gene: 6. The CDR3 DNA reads TGTGCCAGCAAAAAGGACAGGGGGGCCACTGAAGCTTTCTTT. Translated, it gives CASKKDRGATEAFF.